The rows below give T cell receptor beta chains drawn from one sample of a study of T cell responses to AZD1222 COVID-19 vaccine. Clones were read by immunoSEQ multiplex PCR, and TCRdb kept only the in-frame ones, dropping some. The sample carries under 150,000 clones, about 91% recorded once. The sequencing here drew on peripheral blood, taken 28 days after the second AZD1222 dose. The origin of the receptors is an adult who received the AZD1222 COVID-19 vaccine. The CDR3 runs from the conserved cysteine through the conserved F or W. Each record gives: D gene, J gene, V gene, clone size, CDR3 protein, CDR3 DNA. A D gene is named only where the DNA matches it firmly. The size of a clone is reported for some rows only, either as once, few or many, or as a class for expanded clones.

NA	TRBJ1-5	TRBV19	NA	CASSILTGIRNQPQHF	TGTGCCAGTAGTATCCTTACAGGGATTCGCAATCAGCCCCAGCATTTT
TRBD2	TRBJ2-1	TRBV4-1	NA	CASSPGLAVTTGNEQFF	TGCGCCAGCAGCCCAGGACTAGCGGTCACCACCGGGAATGAGCAGTTCTTC
NA	TRBJ1-6	TRBV5-1	NA	CASSLPPSPLHF	TGCGCCAGCAGCTTGCCCCCATCACCCCTCCACTTT
NA	TRBJ2-1	TRBV27	NA	CASSLWSSGSYNEQFF	TGTGCCAGCAGTTTATGGAGTAGCGGCTCCTACAATGAGCAGTTCTTC
TRBD1	TRBJ2-1	TRBV3-1/TRBV3-2	NA	CASSPTGTGGNEQFF	TGTGCCAGCAGCCCGACCGGGACAGGGGGCAATGAGCAGTTCTTC
NA	TRBJ1-5	TRBV28	NA	CASSLQGRNQPQHF	TGTGCCAGCAGTTTACAAGGGCGCAATCAGCCCCAGCATTTT
NA	TRBJ2-3	TRBV11-2	NA	CASSRGHSRGTDTQYF	TGTGCCAGCAGCCGCGGGCACTCCAGAGGCACAGATACGCAGTATTTT
NA	TRBJ1-2	TRBV2	NA	CASSETGRGYTF	TGTGCCAGCAGTGAAACGGGGCGGGGCTACACCTTC
NA	TRBJ1-1	TRBV6-2/TRBV6-3	few	CASSYTGGTEAFF	TGTGCCAGCAGTTACACGGGAGGTACTGAAGCTTTCTTT
TRBD1	TRBJ2-5	TRBV5-8	once	CASSWGDRGRAETQYF	TGTGCCAGCAGCTGGGGGGACAGGGGAAGAGCGGAGACCCAGTACTTC
TRBD2	TRBJ2-1	TRBV7-2	once	CASSLRLAGHNEQFF	TGTGCCAGCAGCCTCCGACTAGCGGGTCACAATGAGCAGTTCTTC
TRBD1	TRBJ1-1	TRBV14	once	CASSQVQGARAEAFF	TGTGCCAGCAGCCAAGTGCAGGGGGCGCGGGCTGAAGCTTTCTTT
NA	TRBJ2-5	TRBV6-5	NA	CASRGFLAGETQYF	NA
NA	TRBJ2-2	TRBV5-1	once	CASSLEAGELFF	TGCGCCAGCAGCTTGGAGGCCGGGGAGCTGTTTTTT
NA	TRBJ2-2	TRBV4-3	once	CASSQDRSAGGNTGELFF	TGCGCCAGCAGCCAAGATCGATCAGCAGGCGGCAACACCGGGGAGCTGTTTTTT
NA	TRBJ1-2	TRBV7-8	NA	CASSLDTDYGYTF	TGTGCCAGCAGCTTAGACACGGACTATGGCTACACCTTC
NA	TRBJ1-1	TRBV10-3	NA	CAISPAGTRDSEAFF	TGTGCCATCAGCCCCGCGGGCACCCGAGACTCGGAAGCTTTCTTT
NA	TRBJ2-6	TRBV9	NA	CASSVGPEGANVLTF	TGTGCCAGCAGCGTAGGACCTGAGGGGGCCAACGTCCTGACTTTC
NA	TRBJ1-1	TRBV30	NA	CAWARDRTEAFF	TGTGCCTGGGCCCGTGACAGGACTGAAGCTTTCTTT
NA	TRBJ1-1	TRBV4-3	NA	CASSLRQTNTEAFF	TGCGCCAGCAGCCTAAGACAGACGAACACTGAAGCTTTCTTT
NA	TRBJ2-5	TRBV9	NA	CASSVDGFETQYF	TGTGCCAGCAGCGTAGACGGATTTGAGACCCAGTACTTC
NA	TRBJ1-1	TRBV11-2	NA	CASSLAVPNTEAFF	TGTGCCAGCAGCTTAGCAGTCCCGAACACTGAAGCTTTCTTT
NA	TRBJ1-2	TRBV2	NA	CASSPRGGQGYTF	TGTGCCAGCAGTCCGAGGGGGGGGCAAGGCTACACCTTC
NA	TRBJ1-1	TRBV12-3/TRBV12-4	NA	CASSVGRVTEAFF	TGTGCCAGCAGTGTCGGCAGGGTAACTGAAGCTTTCTTT
NA	TRBJ2-3	TRBV21-1	NA	CASSKAQSSHFTDTQYF	TGTGCCAGCAGCAAAGCGCAAAGCAGCCACTTCACAGATACGCAGTATTTT
NA	TRBJ2-4	TRBV15	NA	CATSRSGTSFYF	TGTGCCACCAGCAGATCCGGGACTTCCTTTTACTTC
NA	TRBJ1-2	TRBV9	NA	CASSVAVGGSYGYTF	TGTGCCAGCAGCGTAGCGGTAGGGGGGTCCTATGGCTACACCTTC
NA	TRBJ2-5	TRBV7-3	NA	CASSPQGSLETQYF	TGTGCCAGCAGCCCTCAGGGGAGCTTGGAGACCCAGTACTTC
NA	TRBJ1-3	TRBV3-1/TRBV3-2	NA	CASSRTAGAYGNTIYF	TGTGCCAGCAGCCGTACCGCAGGGGCGTATGGAAACACCATATATTTT
TRBD1	TRBJ2-4	TRBV5-1	NA	CASSSGQGLNIQYF	TGCGCCAGCAGCTCGGGACAGGGTCTTAACATTCAGTACTTC
TRBD1	TRBJ2-2	TRBV9	NA	CASSTGAVGTGELFF	TGTGCCAGCAGCACAGGGGCTGTAGGCACCGGGGAGCTGTTTTTT
TRBD2	TRBJ2-5	TRBV3-1/TRBV3-2	NA	CASSQVLLAVETQYF	TGTGCCAGCAGCCAAGTCCTTCTAGCGGTAGAGACCCAGTACTTC
NA	TRBJ2-1	TRBV10-2	NA	CASSEPQGLGSEQFF	TGCGCCAGCAGTGAGCCGCAGGGACTGGGTAGTGAGCAGTTCTTC
NA	TRBJ1-5	TRBV5-4	NA	CASSLDTGNNQPQHF	TGTGCCAGCAGCTTGGATACAGGCAACAATCAGCCCCAGCATTTT
NA	TRBJ2-1	TRBV29-1	once	CSVDGGYEQFF	TGCAGCGTTGATGGGGGGTATGAGCAGTTCTTC
NA	TRBJ2-3	TRBV10-3	NA	CAISDPGLTDTQYF	TGTGCCATCAGTGATCCGGGCCTCACAGATACGCAGTATTTT